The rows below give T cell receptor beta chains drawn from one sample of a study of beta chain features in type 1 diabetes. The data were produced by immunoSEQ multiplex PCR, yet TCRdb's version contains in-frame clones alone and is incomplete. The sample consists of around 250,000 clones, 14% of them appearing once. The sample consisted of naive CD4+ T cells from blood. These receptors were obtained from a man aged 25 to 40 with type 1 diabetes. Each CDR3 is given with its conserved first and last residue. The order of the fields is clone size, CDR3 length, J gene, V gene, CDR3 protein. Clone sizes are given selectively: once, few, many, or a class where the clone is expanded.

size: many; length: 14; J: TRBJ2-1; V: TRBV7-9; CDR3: CASSRDREEDEQFF
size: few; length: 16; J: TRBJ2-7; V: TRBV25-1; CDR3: CASSELGTSGIHEQYF
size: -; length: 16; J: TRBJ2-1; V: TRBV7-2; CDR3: CASSSGGSSGTYEQFF
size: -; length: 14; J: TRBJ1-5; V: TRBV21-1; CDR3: CASSKIEANQPQHF
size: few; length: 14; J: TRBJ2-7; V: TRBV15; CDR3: CATSPRTGSYEQYF
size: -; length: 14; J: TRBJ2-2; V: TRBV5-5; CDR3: CASSPRAGAGELFF
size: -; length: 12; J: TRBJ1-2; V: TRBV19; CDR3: CASMTGNYGYTF
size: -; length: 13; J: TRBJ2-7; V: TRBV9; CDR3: CASSGGPPYEQYF
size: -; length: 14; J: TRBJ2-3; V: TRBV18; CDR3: CASSPERVTDTQYF
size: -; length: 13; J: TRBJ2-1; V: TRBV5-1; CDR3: CANSGGSYNEQFF
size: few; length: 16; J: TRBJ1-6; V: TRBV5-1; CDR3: CASSYGTGQQGSPLHF
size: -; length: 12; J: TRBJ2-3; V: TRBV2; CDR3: CASSPGQPTQYF
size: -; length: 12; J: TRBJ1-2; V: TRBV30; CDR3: CALQGTNYGYTF
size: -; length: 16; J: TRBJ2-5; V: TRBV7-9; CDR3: CASSLGDRGGQETQYF
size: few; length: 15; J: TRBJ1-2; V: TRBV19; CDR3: CASSIATGEGYGYTF
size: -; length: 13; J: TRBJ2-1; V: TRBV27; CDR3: CASRGDRGYEQFF
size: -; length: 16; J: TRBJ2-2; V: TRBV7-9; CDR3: CASSLIGTGNTGELFF
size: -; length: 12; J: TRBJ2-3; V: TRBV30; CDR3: CAWSVATDTQYF
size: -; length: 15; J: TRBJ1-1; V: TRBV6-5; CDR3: CASSSSDRGNTEAFF
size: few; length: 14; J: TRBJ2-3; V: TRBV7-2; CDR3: CASSSGQSTDTQYF
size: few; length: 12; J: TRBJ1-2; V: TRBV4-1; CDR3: CASSSGEYGYTF
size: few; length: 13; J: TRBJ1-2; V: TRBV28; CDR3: CASSLDSNYGYTF
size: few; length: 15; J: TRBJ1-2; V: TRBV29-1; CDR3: CSVAPPGQGRYGYTF
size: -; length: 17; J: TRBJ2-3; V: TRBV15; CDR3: CATSRNRQGRSAGTQYF
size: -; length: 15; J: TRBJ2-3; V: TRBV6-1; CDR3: CASSEALAGADTQYF